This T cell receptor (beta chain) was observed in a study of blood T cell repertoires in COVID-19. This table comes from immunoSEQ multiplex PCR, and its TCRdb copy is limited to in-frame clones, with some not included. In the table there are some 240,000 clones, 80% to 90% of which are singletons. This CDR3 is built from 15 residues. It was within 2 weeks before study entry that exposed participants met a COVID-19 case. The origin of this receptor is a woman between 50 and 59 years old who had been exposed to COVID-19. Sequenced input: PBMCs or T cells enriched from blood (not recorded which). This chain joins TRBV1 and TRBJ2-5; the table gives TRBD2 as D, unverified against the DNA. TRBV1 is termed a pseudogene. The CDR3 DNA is TGCACCAGCAGCCAATCGGGGGGGAACGAGGAGACCCAGTACTTC. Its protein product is CTSSQSGGNEETQYF.